The 9 T cell receptor beta chains presented below share a single source sample, sequenced in a study of blood T cell repertoires in COVID-19. The assay was immunoSEQ multiplex PCR, and TCRdb's table has in-frame clones only and misses some. The sample has about 180,000 clones, roughly 84% seen once. Sequencing was carried out using PBMCs or T cells enriched from blood (not recorded which). The receptors come from a man aged 55-75 years who had recovered from COVID-19.

The chain is built from TRBV19 and TRBJ2-2; D is undetermined. CDR1 is LNHDA, CDR2 SQIVND, per germline (reference sequence). V lost 0 bases and J 4 bases, leaving 9 bases between the germline ends. This CDR3 region has 15 residues. CDR3 protein: CASSIELPGTGELFF. CDR3 DNA: TGTGCCAGTAGTATAGAACTCCCGGGCACCGGGGAGCTGTTTTTT.

This clone has just one count. The CDR3 nucleotides read TGTGCCAGCAGCTTCCAAGCCGAAATACTCCACTATGGCTACACCTTC. It specifies CASSFQAEILHYGYTF. This sequence joins TRBV7-2 and TRBJ1-2; D gene uncertain. This CDR3 has 16 amino acids. Germline lookup yields CDR1 SGHTA and CDR2 FQGNSA. Trimming removed 3 bases at V and 3 bases at J, with 17 bases between.

This clone was observed once. This chain connects TRBV11-1 to TRBJ2-1; 12 bases are a match to TRBD2. The CDR3 length is 16 residues. CDR1 and CDR2 (germline): SGHAT, FQDESV (reference sequence). The V segment lost 7 bases and the J segment 6 bases; nucleotides outside the gene matches: 10. CDR3 sequence (DNA): TGTGCCAGCACAGCTGGGACGACTAGCGGGAGCAATGAGCAGTTCTTC. Translated: CASTAGTTSGSNEQFF. Looking up the rest from reference TRBV11-1 and TRBJ2-1 gives the full variable domain: EAEVAQSPRYKITEKSQAVAFWCDPISGHATLYWYRQILGQGPELLVQFQDESVVDDSQLPKDRFSAERLKGVDSTLKIQPAELGDSAMYLCASTAGTTSGSNEQFFGPGTRLTVL.

A single count supports this clone. The J gene is TRBJ2-1, the V gene TRBV7-8; 7 bases fit TRBD1. The length of the CDR3 is 14 residues. Losses at the gene ends were 0 bases for V and 7 bases for J; bases not matched to a gene: 3. CDR1 and CDR2 (germline): SGHVS, FQNEAQ. CDR3 region: CASSLATGQNEQFF. Here the CDR3 DNA reads TGTGCCAGCAGCTTAGCGACGGGACAGAATGAGCAGTTCTTC.

The V call is TRBV5-4, the J call TRBJ1-1; no definite D call. Looked up from germline, CDR1 is SGHNT and CDR2 is YYREEE (reference sequence). V was shortened by 1 base and J by 1 base, with 11 bases between the two germline ends. The CDR3 covers 15 residues. The CDR3 coding sequence is TGTGCCAGCAGCTTGTACGCGGGTTCGAACACTGAAGCTTTCTTT. Translated: CASSLYAGSNTEAFF. Full variable domain (outside the CDR3, taken from reference TRBV5-4 and TRBJ1-1): ETGVTQSPTHLIKTRGQQVTLRCSSQSGHNTVSWYQQALGQGPQFIFQYYREEENGRGNFPPRFSGLQFPNYSSELNVNALELDDSALYLCASSLYAGSNTEAFFGQGTRLTVV.

The chain couples TRBV2 to TRBJ2-1; tentative D call: TRBD1 (6 bases). V lost 7 bases to trimming and J lost 12 bases, with 22 bases between them. CDR3 length: 14 amino acids. The germline gives CDR1 SNHLY, CDR2 FYNNEI. For the CDR3, the DNA is TGTGCCAGCACAGCCCGCCCAGGGCAGGGGTGGCAGTTCTTC. It specifies CASTARPGQGWQFF.

The chain joins TRBV30 to TRBJ1-4; the D is unclear. Trimming took 4 bases from V and 8 from J, leaving 17 bases between them. Germline loops: CDR1 GTSNPN, CDR2 SVGIG (reference sequence). The CDR3 has 14 amino acids. As DNA, the CDR3 is TGTGCCTGGACTGCATCCACATCGGGGGAAAAACTGTTTTTT. Protein sequence: CAWTASTSGEKLFF.

This CDR3 reads CSAHSGTSVNTGELFF. CDR3 bases: TGCAGCGCACACTCCGGGACTAGCGTGAACACCGGGGAGCTGTTTTTT. The chain has TRBV29-1 and TRBJ2-2, with 10 positions matching TRBD2. The CDR3 sequence is 16 residues long. Per germline, CDR1 SQVTM and CDR2 ANQGSEA. Losses at the gene ends were 7 bases for V and 1 base for J; bases not matched to a gene: 9.

The chain is built from TRBV12-3 or TRBV12-4 and TRBJ2-3; D is perhaps TRBD2 (6 bases). V was cut by 3 bases and J by 8 bases, with 9 bases left in between. There are 12 residues in the CDR3. CDR3 residues: CASSFPGGTQYF. CDR3 nucleotide sequence: TGTGCCAGCAGTTTTCCCGGGGGTACGCAGTATTTT.